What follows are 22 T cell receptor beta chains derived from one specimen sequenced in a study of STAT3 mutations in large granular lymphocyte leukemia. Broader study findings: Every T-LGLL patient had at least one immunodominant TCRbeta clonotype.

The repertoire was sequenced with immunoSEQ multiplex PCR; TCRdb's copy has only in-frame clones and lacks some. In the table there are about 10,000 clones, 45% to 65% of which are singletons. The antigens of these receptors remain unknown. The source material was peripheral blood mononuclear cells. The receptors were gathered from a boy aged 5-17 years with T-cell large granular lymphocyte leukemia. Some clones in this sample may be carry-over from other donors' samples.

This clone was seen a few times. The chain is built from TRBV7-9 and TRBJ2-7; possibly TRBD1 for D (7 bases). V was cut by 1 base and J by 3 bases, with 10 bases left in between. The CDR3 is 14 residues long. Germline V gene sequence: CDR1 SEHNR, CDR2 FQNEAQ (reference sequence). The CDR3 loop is CASSLGQGGYEQYF. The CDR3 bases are TGTGCCAGCAGCTTAGGGCAGGGGGGCTACGAGCAGTACTTC.

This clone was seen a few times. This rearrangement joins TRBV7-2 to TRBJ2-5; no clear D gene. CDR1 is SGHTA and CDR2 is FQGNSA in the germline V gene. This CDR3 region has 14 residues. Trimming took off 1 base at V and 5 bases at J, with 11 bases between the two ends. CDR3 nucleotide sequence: TGTGCCAGCAGCTTAGTCCAAATCCGGGAGACCCAGTACTTC. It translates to CASSLVQIRETQYF.

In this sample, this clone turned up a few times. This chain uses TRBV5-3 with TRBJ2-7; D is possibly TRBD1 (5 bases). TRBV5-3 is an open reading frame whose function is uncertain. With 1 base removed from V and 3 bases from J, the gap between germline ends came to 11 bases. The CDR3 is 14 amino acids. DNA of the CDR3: TGTGCCAGAAGCTTGACGAACAGGTGCTACGAGCAGTACTTC. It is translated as CARSLTNRCYEQYF.

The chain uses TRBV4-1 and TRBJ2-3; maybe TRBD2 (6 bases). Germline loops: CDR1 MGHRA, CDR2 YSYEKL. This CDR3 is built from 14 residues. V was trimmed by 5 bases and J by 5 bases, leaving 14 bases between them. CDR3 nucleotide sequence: TGCGCCAGCAGCAGCCGGGGGATCATAGATACGCAGTATTTT. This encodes CASSSRGIIDTQYF.

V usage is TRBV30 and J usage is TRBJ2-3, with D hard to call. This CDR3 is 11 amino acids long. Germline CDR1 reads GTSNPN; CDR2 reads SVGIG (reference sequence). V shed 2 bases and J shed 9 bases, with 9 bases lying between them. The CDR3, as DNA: TGTGCCTGGAGTTTTCCCTTGACGCAGTATTTT. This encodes CAWSFPLTQYF.

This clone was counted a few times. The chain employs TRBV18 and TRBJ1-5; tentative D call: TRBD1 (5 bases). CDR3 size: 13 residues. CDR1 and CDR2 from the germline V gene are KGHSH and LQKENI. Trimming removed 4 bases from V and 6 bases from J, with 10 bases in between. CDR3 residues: CASSQGYGQPQHF. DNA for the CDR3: TGTGCCAGCTCACAGGGGTACGGTCAGCCCCAGCATTTT.

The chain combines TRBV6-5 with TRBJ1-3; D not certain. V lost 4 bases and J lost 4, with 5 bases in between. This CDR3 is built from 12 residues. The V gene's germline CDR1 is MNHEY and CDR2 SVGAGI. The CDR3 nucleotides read TGTGCCAGCAGTTCCGGGGGAAACACCATATATTTT. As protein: CASSSGGNTIYF.

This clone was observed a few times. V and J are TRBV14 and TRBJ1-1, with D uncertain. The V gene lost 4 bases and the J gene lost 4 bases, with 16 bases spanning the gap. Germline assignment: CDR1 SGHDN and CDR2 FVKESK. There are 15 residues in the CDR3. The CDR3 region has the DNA TGTGCCAGCAGCCCTTTCGGTGGTCGGGGCACTGAAGCTTTCTTT. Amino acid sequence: CASSPFGGRGTEAFF. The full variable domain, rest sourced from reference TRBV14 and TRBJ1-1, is EAGVTQFPSHSVIEKGQTVTLRCDPISGHDNLYWYRRVMGKEIKFLLHFVKESKQDESGMPNNRFLAERTGGTYSTLKVQPAELEDSGVYFCASSPFGGRGTEAFFGQGTRLTVV.

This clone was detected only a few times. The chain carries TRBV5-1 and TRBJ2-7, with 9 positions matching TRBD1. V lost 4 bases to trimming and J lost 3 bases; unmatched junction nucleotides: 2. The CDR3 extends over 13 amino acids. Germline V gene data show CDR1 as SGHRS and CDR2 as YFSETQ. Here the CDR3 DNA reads TGCGCCAGCAGCCGGACAGGGGACTACGAGCAGTACTTC. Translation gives CASSRTGDYEQYF. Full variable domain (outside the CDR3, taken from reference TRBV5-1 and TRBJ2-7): KAGVTQTPRYLIKTRGQQVTLSCSPISGHRSVSWYQQTPGQGLQFLFEYFSETQRNKGNFPGRFSGRQFSNSRSEMNVSTLELGDSALYLCASSRTGDYEQYFGPGTRLTVT.

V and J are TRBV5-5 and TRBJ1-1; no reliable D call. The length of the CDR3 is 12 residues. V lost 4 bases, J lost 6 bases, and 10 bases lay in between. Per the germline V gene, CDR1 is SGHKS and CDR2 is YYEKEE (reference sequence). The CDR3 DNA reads TGTGCCAGCAGCCTTTGGGATCCTGAAGCTTTCTTT. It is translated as CASSLWDPEAFF.

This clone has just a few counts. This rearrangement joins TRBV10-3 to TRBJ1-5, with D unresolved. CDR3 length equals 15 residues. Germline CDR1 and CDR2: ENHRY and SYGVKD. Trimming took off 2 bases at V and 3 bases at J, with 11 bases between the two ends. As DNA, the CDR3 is TGTGCCATCAGTGAGGGTTCCGGGATCAATCAGCCCCAGCATTTT. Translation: CAISEGSGINQPQHF.

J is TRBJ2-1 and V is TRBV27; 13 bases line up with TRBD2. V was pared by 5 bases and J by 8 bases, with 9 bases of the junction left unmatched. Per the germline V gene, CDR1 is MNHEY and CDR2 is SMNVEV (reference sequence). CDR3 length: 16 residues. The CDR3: CASSPRTSGRGDEQFF. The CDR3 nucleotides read TGTGCCAGCAGTCCCCGGACTAGCGGGAGAGGAGATGAGCAGTTCTTC.

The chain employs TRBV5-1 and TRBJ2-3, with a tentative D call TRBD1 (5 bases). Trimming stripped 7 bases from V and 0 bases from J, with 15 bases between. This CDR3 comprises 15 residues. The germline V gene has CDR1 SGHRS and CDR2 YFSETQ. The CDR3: CASFLTVSSTDTQYF. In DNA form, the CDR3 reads TGCGCCAGCTTTTTGACAGTCTCTAGCACAGATACGCAGTATTTT.

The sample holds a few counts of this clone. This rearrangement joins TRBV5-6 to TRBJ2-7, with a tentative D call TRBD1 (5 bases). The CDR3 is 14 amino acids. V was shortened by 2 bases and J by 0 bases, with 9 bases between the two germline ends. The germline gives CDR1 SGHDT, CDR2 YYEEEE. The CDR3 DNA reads TGTGCCAGCAGCTTCCAGGGTGGCTCCTACGAGCAGTACTTC. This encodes CASSFQGGSYEQYF.

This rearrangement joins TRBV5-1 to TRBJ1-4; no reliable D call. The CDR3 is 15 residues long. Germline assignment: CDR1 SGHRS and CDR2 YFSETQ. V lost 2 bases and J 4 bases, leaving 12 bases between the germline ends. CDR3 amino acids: CASSLARGDNEKLFF. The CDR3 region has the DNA TGCGCCAGCAGCTTAGCACGGGGTGATAATGAAAAACTGTTTTTT.

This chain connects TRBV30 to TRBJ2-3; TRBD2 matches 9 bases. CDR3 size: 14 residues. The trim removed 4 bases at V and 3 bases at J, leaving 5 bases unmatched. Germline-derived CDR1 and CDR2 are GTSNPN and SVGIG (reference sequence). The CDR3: CAWMRGGFTDTQYF. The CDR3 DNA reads TGTGCCTGGATGCGGGGGGGCTTTACAGATACGCAGTATTTT.

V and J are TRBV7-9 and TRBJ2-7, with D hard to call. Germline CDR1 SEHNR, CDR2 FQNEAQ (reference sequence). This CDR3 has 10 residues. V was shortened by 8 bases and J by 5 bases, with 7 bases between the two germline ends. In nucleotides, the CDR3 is TGTGCCAGCGGGTGGGACGAGCAGTACTTC. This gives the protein CASGWDEQYF.

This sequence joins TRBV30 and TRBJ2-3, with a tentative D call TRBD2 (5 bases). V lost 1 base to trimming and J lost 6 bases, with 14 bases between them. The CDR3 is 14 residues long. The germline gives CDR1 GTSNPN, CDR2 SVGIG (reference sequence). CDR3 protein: CAWSALRRTDTQYF. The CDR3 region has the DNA TGTGCCTGGAGTGCCCTCCGGAGGACGGATACGCAGTATTTT.

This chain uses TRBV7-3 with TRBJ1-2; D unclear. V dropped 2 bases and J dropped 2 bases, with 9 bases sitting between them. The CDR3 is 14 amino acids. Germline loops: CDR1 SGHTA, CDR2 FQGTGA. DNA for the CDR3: TGTGCCAGCAGCTTATACGCAGGCAACTATGGCTACACCTTC. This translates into CASSLYAGNYGYTF.

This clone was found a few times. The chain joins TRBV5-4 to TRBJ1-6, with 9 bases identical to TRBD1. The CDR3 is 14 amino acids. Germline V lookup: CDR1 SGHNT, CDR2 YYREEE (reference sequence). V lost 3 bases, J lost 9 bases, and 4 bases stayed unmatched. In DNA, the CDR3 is TGTGCCAGCAGCTCACAGGGGGCGCGTTCACCCCTCCACTTT. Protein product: CASSSQGARSPLHF.

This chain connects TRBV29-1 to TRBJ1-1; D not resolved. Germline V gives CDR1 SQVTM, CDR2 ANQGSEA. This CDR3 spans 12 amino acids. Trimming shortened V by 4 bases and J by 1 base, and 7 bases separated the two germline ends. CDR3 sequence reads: CSVAVENTEAFF. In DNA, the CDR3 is TGCAGCGTTGCTGTGGAGAACACTGAAGCTTTCTTT.

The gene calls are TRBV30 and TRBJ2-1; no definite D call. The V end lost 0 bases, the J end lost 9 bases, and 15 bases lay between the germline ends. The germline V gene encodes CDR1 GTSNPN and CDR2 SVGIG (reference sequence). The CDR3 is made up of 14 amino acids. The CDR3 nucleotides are TGTGCCTGGAGTGTACGGGTTCGAGGTACTGAGCAGTTCTTC. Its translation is CAWSVRVRGTEQFF.